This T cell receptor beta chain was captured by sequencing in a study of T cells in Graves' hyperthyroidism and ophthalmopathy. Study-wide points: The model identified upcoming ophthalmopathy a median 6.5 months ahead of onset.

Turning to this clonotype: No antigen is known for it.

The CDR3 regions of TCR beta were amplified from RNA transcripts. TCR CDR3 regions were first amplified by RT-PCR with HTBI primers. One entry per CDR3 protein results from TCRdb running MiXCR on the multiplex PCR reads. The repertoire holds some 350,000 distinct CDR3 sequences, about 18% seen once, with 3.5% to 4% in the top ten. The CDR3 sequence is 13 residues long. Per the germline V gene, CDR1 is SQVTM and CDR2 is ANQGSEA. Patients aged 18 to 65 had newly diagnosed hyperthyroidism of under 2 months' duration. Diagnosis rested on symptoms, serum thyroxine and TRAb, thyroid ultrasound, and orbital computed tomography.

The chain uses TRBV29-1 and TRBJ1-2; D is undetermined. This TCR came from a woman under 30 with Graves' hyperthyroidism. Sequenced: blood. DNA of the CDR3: TGCGGTACCTATCCGGACGGAAACTATGGCTACACCTTC. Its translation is CGTYPDGNYGYTF.